Listed here are 23 T cell receptor beta chains from one sample, sequenced in a study of CD8+CD57+ T cells in acquired aplastic anemia. Using genomic DNA as the template, TCR beta VDJ and CDR3 profiling was carried out. TCRdb itself ran the reads through MiXCR, one entry per CDR3 protein. The sample lists a few hundred thousand distinct CDR3 sequences; approximately 60% were seen once. Sequencing involved patients with CD8+CD57+ cell expansion previously shown by flow cytometry. The sequenced sample consisted of sorted CD4+, CD8+, or CD8+CD57+ T cells (not recorded which) from PBMCs. The source of these receptors is a human donor with aplastic anemia.

The V gene is TRBV24-1, the J gene TRBJ2-1, with unresolved D. This CDR3 is built from 12 residues. Germline CDR1 is KGHDR and CDR2 is SFDVKD. The V and J ends lost 1 base and 6 bases respectively, with 3 bases between them. CDR3 sequence: CATSDFINEQFF. In DNA form, the CDR3 reads TGTGCCACCAGTGATTTTATCAATGAGCAGTTCTTC.

This clonotype appeared a single time. The rearrangement joins TRBV24-1 to TRBJ2-5; the match to TRBD2 covers 8 bases. V shed 2 bases and J 4 bases; nucleotides not matched to a gene: 8. CDR1 and CDR2 (germline): KGHDR, SFDVKD. The CDR3 has 16 residues. CDR3 loop: CATSDSTGTRAETQYF. DNA of the CDR3: TGTGCCACCAGTGATTCAACCGGGACTAGAGCAGAGACCCAGTACTTC.

CDR3 residues: CASSESEGRHEQYF. The CDR3 DNA follows: TGTGCCAGCAGTGAATCGGAAGGGCGCCACGAGCAGTACTTC. The rearrangement links TRBV25-1 to TRBJ2-7; D is unresolved. V gave up 1 base and J gave up 5 bases, with 12 bases separating them. The germline V gene has CDR1 MGHDK and CDR2 SYGVNS. The CDR3 extends over 14 amino acids.

A remark on this clonotype: The limits of the CDR3 on the DNA are not certain, so only TCRdb's listed CDR3 is given. The chain uses TRBV24-1 and TRBJ1-2; the table's TRBD1 call for D was not verified on the DNA. CDR1 is KGHDR, CDR2 SFDVKD, per germline. The CDR3 is 22 amino acids long, termini counted. This CDR3 is CATLTVTLGAVLRAGTGHGYTF.

This clonotype has ten or more counts. This chain connects TRBV29-1 to TRBJ2-1; TRBD2 aligns across 10 bases. V lost 2 bases, J lost 0 bases, and 7 bases stayed unmatched. CDR1 and CDR2 (germline): SQVTM, ANQGSEA. The CDR3 is 17 residues long. CDR3: CSVELLAGRVSYNEQFF. The CDR3, as DNA: TGCAGCGTTGAACTACTAGCGGGGAGAGTCTCCTACAATGAGCAGTTCTTC.

Here the CDR3 DNA reads TGCAGTGCTAGTGAGGGGGGGAATGGCTACACCTTC. It specifies CSASEGGNGYTF. The chain has TRBV20-1 and TRBJ1-2, with a weak D call TRBD1 (6 bases). V gave up 3 bases and J gave up 6 bases, with 11 bases separating them. Germline loops: CDR1 DFQATT, CDR2 SNEGSKA (reference sequence). The CDR3 has 12 amino acids.

V is TRBV5-4 and J is TRBJ2-2; 7 bases match TRBD1. The CDR3 is 15 residues long. In germline, CDR1 is SGHNT, CDR2 YYREEE (reference sequence). With 4 bases clipped from V and 2 bases from J, the junction kept 5 bases outside the gene matches. CDR3 sequence: CASSPDRENTGELFF. The CDR3 region has the DNA TGTGCCAGCAGCCCAGACAGGGAAAACACCGGGGAGCTGTTTTTT. Using reference TRBV5-4 and TRBJ2-2 for the parts outside the CDR3, the full variable domain is ETGVTQSPTHLIKTRGQQVTLRCSSQSGHNTVSWYQQALGQGPQFIFQYYREEENGRGNFPPRFSGLQFPNYSSELNVNALELDDSALYLCASSPDRENTGELFFGEGSRLTVL.

The V call is TRBV7-2, the J call TRBJ2-7, with TRBD2 as a possible D gene (6 bases). CDR3 length equals 15 residues. V was shortened by 2 bases and J by 6 bases, with 17 bases between the two germline ends. CDR1 is SGHTA and CDR2 is FQGNSA in the germline V gene. The CDR3 coding sequence is TGTGCCAGCAGCTTATGGGACTTGGGGACGGTCGAGCAGTACTTC. Amino acid sequence: CASSLWDLGTVEQYF.

The genes are TRBV5-1 and TRBJ2-1; TRBD1 agrees at 7 bases. The CDR3 length is 14 residues. V gave up 1 base and J gave up 5 bases; unmatched junction bases: 3. The V gene's germline CDR1 is SGHRS and CDR2 YFSETQ. The CDR3 DNA reads TGCGCCAGCAGCTTGTACGGGACAGACAATGAGCAGTTCTTC. It translates to CASSLYGTDNEQFF.

This clonotype showed up just a few times. The J gene is TRBJ2-1, the V gene TRBV2, with TRBD1 matching 11 bases. After removal of 4 bases from V and 6 bases from J, the junction contained 2 bases not matched to a gene. Germline V gene lookup returns CDR1 SNHLY and CDR2 FYNNEI. This CDR3 comprises 14 residues. The CDR3 region is CASSADRGPNEQFF. The CDR3 nucleotides are TGTGCCAGCAGTGCGGACAGGGGGCCCAATGAGCAGTTCTTC.

This clonotype has more than one count but fewer than ten. The chain is built from TRBV6-1 and TRBJ2-1, with D perhaps assigned TRBD1 or TRBD2 (5 bases each). CDR1 and CDR2 from the germline V gene are MNHNS and SASEGT. Deletions cut 6 bases from V and 14 bases from J, with 23 bases between. The CDR3 extends over 14 amino acids. The CDR3, as DNA: TGTGCCAGCAGCCCGACCGCCGCACTACTAGGGGAGTTCTTC. As protein: CASSPTAALLGEFF.

The chain employs TRBV29-1 and TRBJ2-1, with 8 bases that match TRBD2. This CDR3 has 16 residues. V lost 2 bases, J lost 3 bases, and 9 bases stayed unmatched. The germline CDR1 and CDR2 sequences are SQVTM and ANQGSEA. The CDR3 DNA follows: TGCAGCGTTGAACCGGCCCGCGGGGGGCTCTACAATGAGCAGTTCTTC. It specifies CSVEPARGGLYNEQFF.

This chain links TRBV24-1 with TRBJ2-1; 9 bases align to TRBD2. With V trimmed by 3 bases and J by 9 bases, 14 bases remained unmatched. Germline lookup yields CDR1 KGHDR and CDR2 SFDVKD. This CDR3 is built from 17 residues. The CDR3 reads CATSDPPTSGGRGEQFF. The CDR3 nucleotides read TGTGCCACCAGTGATCCACCGACTAGCGGAGGACGGGGTGAGCAGTTCTTC.

This clonotype was counted only a few times. This chain uses TRBV29-1 with TRBJ2-7; 11 nucleotides agree with TRBD1. The V segment lost 5 bases and the J segment 6 bases; nucleotides outside the gene matches: 12. The CDR3 has 15 residues. In germline, CDR1 is SQVTM, CDR2 ANQGSEA. The chain's CDR3 is CSVQTGTGGTSEQYF. The DNA of the CDR3 is TGCAGCGTTCAAACTGGGACAGGGGGAACCTCCGAGCAGTACTTC.

Only a few counts were recorded for this clonotype. This chain joins TRBV7-2 and TRBJ2-5; D gene ambiguous. CDR1 is SGHTA and CDR2 is FQGNSA in the germline V gene. Trimming removed 4 bases at V and 0 bases at J, with 6 bases between. The CDR3 consists of 13 residues. The CDR3 protein is CASSSSNQETQYF. The CDR3 DNA reads TGTGCCAGCAGCTCATCCAACCAAGAGACCCAGTACTTC.

The genes are TRBV2 and TRBJ1-4; no definite D call. V lost 4 bases, J lost 12 bases, and 6 bases lay in between. This CDR3 has 10 residues. Germline CDR1 SNHLY, CDR2 FYNNEI. In DNA, the CDR3 is TGTGCCAGCAGTGTTGGACAACTGTTTTTT. This translates into CASSVGQLFF.

V gene TRBV18 combines with J gene TRBJ1-2, with a possible D match to TRBD1 (6 bases). Trimming shortened V by 3 bases and J by 3 bases, and 11 bases separated the two germline ends. The germline V gene has CDR1 KGHSH and CDR2 LQKENI. The CDR3 runs to 14 residues. CDR3 residues: CASSPRSGDYGYTF. The CDR3 DNA sequence: TGTGCCAGCTCACCTAGATCAGGGGACTATGGCTACACCTTC.

This clonotype was observed at least ten times. This sequence joins TRBV15 and TRBJ1-5; D gene uncertain. The CDR3 has 14 amino acids. Germline CDR1 LNHNV, CDR2 YYDKDF (reference sequence). The V and J ends lost 0 bases and 3 bases respectively, with 6 bases between them. The CDR3 loop is CATSRDINNQPQHF. The CDR3 bases are TGTGCCACCAGCAGAGACATAAACAATCAGCCCCAGCATTTT.

CDR3 region: CASSFETGNGYTF. The CDR3 region has the DNA TGTGCCAGCAGCTTCGAGACAGGGAATGGCTACACCTTC. V is TRBV7-4 and J is TRBJ1-2; TRBD1 matches 7 bases. CDR1 is SGHVT, CDR2 SQSDAQ, per germline. V trimming: 3 bases; J trimming: 6 bases; junction bases outside the gene matches: 4. CDR3 length: 13 residues.

This chain uses TRBV7-2 with TRBJ2-2; perhaps TRBD2 as D (7 bases). The germline V and J ends were trimmed by 4 bases and 5 bases, with 14 bases remaining between them. The CDR3 length is 15 residues. Germline CDR1 SGHTA, CDR2 FQGNSA. The CDR3 DNA follows: TGTGCCAGCAGCTCGAGGGGGGGCCGAACCGGGGAGCTGTTTTTT. Translation gives CASSSRGGRTGELFF.

The gene calls are TRBV20-1 and TRBJ2-5; TRBD2 matches at 8 bases. The CDR3 totals 14 residues. Germline V lookup: CDR1 DFQATT, CDR2 SNEGSKA (reference sequence). With 4 bases clipped from V and 6 bases from J, the junction kept 10 bases outside the gene matches. CDR3 nucleotide sequence: TGCAGTGCTATTCCCTCGGGAGGGGCTCAGACCCAGTACTTC. Its translation is CSAIPSGGAQTQYF.

The chain links TRBV9 to TRBJ2-3, with D uncertain. CDR1 and CDR2 from the germline V gene are SGDLS and YYNGEE. V lost 4 bases, J lost 6 bases, and 9 bases lay in between. The CDR3 totals 12 residues. The chain's CDR3 is CASSRESDTQYF. The CDR3 DNA reads as TGTGCCAGCAGCCGCGAGTCGGATACGCAGTATTTT.

In this sample, this clonotype turned up once. The chain employs TRBV9 and TRBJ2-1; no firm D call. The CDR3 sequence is 13 residues long. Germline V gene sequence: CDR1 SGDLS, CDR2 YYNGEE. V was cut by 0 bases and J by 10 bases, with 11 bases left in between. The CDR3 is CASSVAGSYEQFF. The CDR3 DNA sequence: TGTGCCAGCAGCGTAGCCGGGTCTTACGAGCAGTTCTTC.